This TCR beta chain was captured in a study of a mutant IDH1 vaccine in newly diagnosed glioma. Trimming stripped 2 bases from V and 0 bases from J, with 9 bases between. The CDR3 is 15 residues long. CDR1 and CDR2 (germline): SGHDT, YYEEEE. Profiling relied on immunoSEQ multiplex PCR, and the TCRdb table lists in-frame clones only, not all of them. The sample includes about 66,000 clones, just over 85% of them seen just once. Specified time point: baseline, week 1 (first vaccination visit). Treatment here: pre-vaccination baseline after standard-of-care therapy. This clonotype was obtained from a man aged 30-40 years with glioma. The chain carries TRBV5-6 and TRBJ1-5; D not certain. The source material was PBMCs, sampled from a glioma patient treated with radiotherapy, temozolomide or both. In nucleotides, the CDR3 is TGTGCCAGCAGCTTATGGGAGAGTAGCAATCAGCCCCAGCATTTT. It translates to CASSLWESSNQPQHF.